Listed here are 6 T cell receptor beta chains from one sample, sequenced in a study of CD8 T cells in Susac syndrome. Random hexamers primed reverse transcription of about 0.5 to 1 ug RNA. MiXCR was run by TCRdb on the immunoSEQ multiplex PCR reads, yielding one entry per CDR3 protein. The sample contains some 130,000 distinct CDR3 sequences, around nine tenths of which appear only once. Sequenced input: CD8+ T cells from PBMCs. Source of these receptors: a human donor with multiple sclerosis.

This chain's CDR3 is CASSLNGGQGPYEQYF. CDR3 coding DNA: TGTGCCAGCAGTTTAAACGGAGGCCAGGGACCTTACGAGCAGTACTTC. The rearrangement joins TRBV27 to TRBJ2-7, with D possibly being TRBD1 or TRBD2 (5 bases each). Germline V CDR1 and CDR2: MNHEY, SMNVEV (reference sequence). Trimming took off 2 bases at V and 4 bases at J, with 18 bases between the two ends. The CDR3 is 16 residues long.

CDR3 DNA: TGTGCCAGCAGCTTAGGACCGACCATGAACACTGAAGCTTTCTTT. This sequence encodes CASSLGPTMNTEAFF. This sequence joins TRBV7-8 and TRBJ1-1; D ambiguous. V shed 1 base and J shed 0 bases, with 9 bases lying between them. Germline CDR1 and CDR2: SGHVS and FQNEAQ. The CDR3 spans 15 residues.

This rearrangement joins TRBV6-2 or TRBV6-3 to TRBJ1-1; tentative D call: TRBD1 (5 bases). Trimming left V 8 bases short and J 7 bases short, with 14 bases between. Per the germline V gene, CDR1 is MNHEY and CDR2 is SVGEGT. The CDR3 totals 12 residues. In DNA form, the CDR3 reads TGTGCCAGCGGACAACACATCATTGAAGCTTTCTTT. It specifies CASGQHIIEAFF.

The chain joins TRBV30 to TRBJ1-1; a weak D match, TRBD1 (6 bases). Deletions cut 0 bases from V and 4 bases from J, with 9 bases between. CDR3 size: 13 residues. Germline V gene sequence: CDR1 GTSNPN, CDR2 SVGIG (reference sequence). The DNA for the CDR3 is TGTGCCTGGAGTGTACTGGACAGCACTGAAGCTTTCTTT. This encodes CAWSVLDSTEAFF.

This clonotype appeared a single time. This chain links TRBV7-9 with TRBJ2-7; TRBD1 matches 8 bases. Germline V gene lookup returns CDR1 SEHNR and CDR2 FQNEAQ (reference sequence). V lost 0 bases and J lost 2; bases outside the gene matches: 6. The CDR3 is 16 amino acids. The CDR3 spells CASSLALGQVPYEQYF. CDR3 nucleotides: TGTGCCAGCAGCTTAGCGTTGGGACAGGTCCCCTACGAGCAGTACTTC.

This chain connects TRBV29-1 to TRBJ2-7; weak D call: TRBD1 (5 bases). Between the trimmed V and J ends, which lost 5 bases and 2 bases, there was a span of 10 bases. The V gene's germline CDR1 is SQVTM and CDR2 ANQGSEA. The CDR3 has 12 amino acids. This CDR3 is CSVPLGPYEQYF. The CDR3 nucleotides are TGCAGCGTTCCGCTGGGGCCCTACGAGCAGTACTTC.